A selection of T cell receptor beta chains follows, all from one sample in a study of Ad26.COV2.S vaccination and SARS-CoV-2 variants. Clones were read by immunoSEQ multiplex PCR, and TCRdb kept only the in-frame ones, dropping some. The profile shows 410,000 or so clones, 90% of them singletons. The source material was peripheral blood, sampled in a trial of Ad26.COV2.S vaccine versus placebo. The receptors derive from a person aged 18 to 59 who received the Ad26.COV2.S COVID-19 vaccine or a placebo. The CDR3 runs from the conserved cysteine through the conserved F or W. A D gene is named only where the DNA matches it firmly. Expanded clones get a size class; other rows say once, few or many, or leave the size out.

>TRBJ2-7|once|-|TRBV20-1
TGCAGTGCTAGTTCGGGACACGAGCAGTACTTC
CSASSGHEQYF
>TRBJ2-7|once|-|TRBV30
TGTGCCTGGACAGAGCACTACGAGCAGTACTTC
CAWTEHYEQYF
>TRBJ1-2|-|-|TRBV5-1
TGCGCCAGCAGCTTGGTTCCAGGACCCTATGGCTACACCTTC
CASSLVPGPYGYTF
>TRBJ2-2|-|-|TRBV7-2
TGTGCCAGCAGCTTAAAGGGAGGGGGGAGCGCGAACACCGGGGAGCTGTTTTTT
CASSLKGGGSANTGELFF
>TRBJ1-6|-|-|TRBV3-1/TRBV3-2
TGTGCCAGCAGCGAGGGTGCTTCACCCCTCCACTTT
CASSEGASPLHF
>TRBJ2-7|-|-|TRBV5-4
TGTGCCAGCAGCTCCGCGACAGTCTACGAGCAGTACTTC
CASSSATVYEQYF
>TRBJ2-1|-|TRBD1|TRBV5-1
TGCGCCAGCAGCCAACAGGGGGAGGACTACAATGAGCAGTTCTTC
CASSQQGEDYNEQFF
>TRBJ2-7|-|TRBD1|TRBV6-5
TGTGCCAGCCGAAGGGTGGGGACAGGGTTTACCGAGCAGTACTTC
CASRRVGTGFTEQYF
>TRBJ1-1|few|-|TRBV7-9
TGTGCCAGCAGCGGGAGAGGACCTAACACTGAAGCTTTCTTT
CASSGRGPNTEAFF
>TRBJ2-7|-|-|TRBV25-1
TGTGCCAGCAGTGAACAAGGCACTGCCTACGAGCAGTACTTC
CASSEQGTAYEQYF
>TRBJ2-3|-|TRBD2|TRBV4-2
TGTGCCAGCAGCCAAGATCTTGGAGCGGGAGGTACAGATACGCAGTATTTT
CASSQDLGAGGTDTQYF
>TRBJ2-3|-|TRBD2|TRBV6-5
TGTGCCACTCCCCCTAGCGGGAGAACAGATACGCAGTATTTT
CATPPSGRTDTQYF
>TRBJ1-2|few|TRBD1|TRBV7-9
TGTGCCAGCAGCCCCCTAGGGACAGGGGTTAGGGATGGCTACACCTTC
CASSPLGTGVRDGYTF
>TRBJ2-5|-|TRBD1|TRBV7-7
TGTGCCAGCAGCTTGTCAGGGACAGGGGGACAAGAGACCCAGTACTTC
CASSLSGTGGQETQYF
>TRBJ2-7|-|-|TRBV19
TGTGCCAGTAGTGTCAGCGCGATTCACGACTCCTACGAGCAGTACTTC
CASSVSAIHDSYEQYF
>TRBJ2-2|-|-|TRBV24-1
TGTGCCACCAGTGATGCGCGGGCTCAGGGGCTGTTTTTT
CATSDARAQGLFF
>TRBJ2-7|-|-|TRBV7-9
TGTGCCAGCAGCTTAGCGTTCGACGAGCAGTACTTC
CASSLAFDEQYF
>TRBJ2-1|-|TRBD2|TRBV9
TGTGCCAGCAGCGACCCTAGCGGGAGTCTCAGCTCCTACAATGAGCAGTTCTTC
CASSDPSGSLSSYNEQFF
>TRBJ1-1|-|TRBD1|TRBV28
TGTGCCAGCAGCGTTAGCCCGGGACAGGGGGGCACTGAAGCTTTCTTT
CASSVSPGQGGTEAFF
>TRBJ2-3|-|TRBD2|TRBV11-3
TGTGCCAGCAGCTACACCGGGGGGTTCACAGATACGCAGTATTTT
CASSYTGGFTDTQYF
>TRBJ1-6|-|-|TRBV7-9
TGTGCCAGCAGCTCAGGACGGGAAAATTCACCCCTCCACTTT
CASSSGRENSPLHF
>TRBJ2-1|-|TRBD2|TRBV11-3
TGTGCCAGCAGCCCAGGGACTAGCGGGGCCTACAATGAGCAGTTCTTC
CASSPGTSGAYNEQFF